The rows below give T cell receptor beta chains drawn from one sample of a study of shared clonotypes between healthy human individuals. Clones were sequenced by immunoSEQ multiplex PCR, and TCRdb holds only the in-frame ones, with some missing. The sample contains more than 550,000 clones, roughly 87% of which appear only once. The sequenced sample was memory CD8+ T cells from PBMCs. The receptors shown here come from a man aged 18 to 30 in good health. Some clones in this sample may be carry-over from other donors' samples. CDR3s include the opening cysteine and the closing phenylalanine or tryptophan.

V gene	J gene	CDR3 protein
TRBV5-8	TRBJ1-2	CASSLGTGAPRDGYTF
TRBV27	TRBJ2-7	CASSPPGSGMREQYF
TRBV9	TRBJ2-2	CASSATGGSTGELFF
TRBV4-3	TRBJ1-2	CASSHSRQGFNYGYTF
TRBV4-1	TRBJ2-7	CASSLRQYLPEPPHEQYF
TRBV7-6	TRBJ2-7	CASSSGQGASVLGEQYF
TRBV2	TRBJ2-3	CASSEGPRDSDTQYF
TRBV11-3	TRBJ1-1	CASSEGPGLNTEAFF
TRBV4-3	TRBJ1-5	CASSQDRYSNQPQHF
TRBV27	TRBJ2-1	CASSLLRRADLYNEQFF
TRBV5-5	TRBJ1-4	CASSLGVAGFIANEKLFF
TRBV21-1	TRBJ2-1	CASVSPPGPQVNEQFF
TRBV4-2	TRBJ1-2	CASSQGNPGLGYGYTF
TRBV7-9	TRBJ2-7	CASSPGQGISYEQYF
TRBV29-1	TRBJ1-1	CSVKNTEAFF
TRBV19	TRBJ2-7	CASSMRRSSYEQYF
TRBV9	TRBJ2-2	CASSVKGGELFF
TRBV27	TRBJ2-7	CASSFGTSDYEQYF
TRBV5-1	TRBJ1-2	CASTNQGPYGYTF
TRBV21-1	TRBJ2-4	CASSILLQQRKNIQYF
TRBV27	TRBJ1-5	CASSLSYTWQPQHF
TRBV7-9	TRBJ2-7	CASTPGGPYEQYF
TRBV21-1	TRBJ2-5	CASPSGARLAGAMETQYF
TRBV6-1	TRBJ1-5	CASSEGRQPQHF
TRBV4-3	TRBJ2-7	CASSQGGSSYEQYF